Described below is a single T cell receptor (beta chain) sequence and its context. TCRdb keeps only in-frame clones here, not all; method: immunoSEQ multiplex PCR. This table has 65,000 to 90,000 clones, approximately 88% appearing once. These data come from a study of blood T cell repertoires in COVID-19. The CDR3 extends over 17 amino acids. Trimming removed 0 bases from V and 2 bases from J, with 14 bases in between. From germline, CDR1 is LGHDT and CDR2 YNNKEL (reference sequence). The rearrangement joins TRBV3-1 (or the pseudogene TRBV3-2) to TRBJ2-1; tentatively, D is TRBD2 (6 bases). The sequenced material came from peripheral blood. This sequence was found in a woman aged 80 or over with acute or convalescent COVID-19. The CDR3 coding sequence is TGTGCCAGCAGCCAAGATCGGGGGAGCCTCACCTACAATGAGCAGTTCTTC. It is translated as CASSQDRGSLTYNEQFF.